Shown below are 18 T cell receptor beta chains from a single sample sequenced in a study of shared T cell receptors in the human thymus. The table came from immunoSEQ multiplex PCR; TCRdb's copy has only in-frame clones and leaves some out. The table records just under 550,000 clones, approximately 80% of them present only once. This sample was shared with a second study, whose subject was human thymus T cells.

Sequenced input: thymocytes. All receptors derive from a boy under two years old with a congenital heart defect.

This clone was counted only a few times. The genes are TRBV12-5 and TRBJ2-3; 8 nucleotides align to TRBD2. Germline values: CDR1 LGHNT, CDR2 FRNRAP. This CDR3 comprises 15 residues. Trimming removed 7 bases from V and 5 bases from J; junction bases left unmatched: 11. The CDR3 region is CASAHSGMSLDTQYF. The CDR3 DNA follows: TGTGCTAGTGCCCATAGCGGGATGAGTTTAGATACGCAGTATTTT.

V gene TRBV10-1 combines with J gene TRBJ2-7; TRBD2 matches at 8 bases. V was pared by 4 bases and J by 1 base, with 3 bases of the junction left unmatched. This CDR3 has 14 amino acids. Germline V lookup: CDR1 WNHNN, CDR2 SYGVQD (reference sequence). Here the CDR3 DNA reads TGCGCCAGCAGTGCACTAGCGGATTCCTACGAGCAGTACTTC. This sequence encodes CASSALADSYEQYF.

V is TRBV11-2 and J is TRBJ2-7; TRBD2 agrees at 7 bases. Trimming cost V 4 bases and J 2 bases; bases outside gene matches: 5. Looked up from germline, CDR1 is SGHAT and CDR2 is FQNNGV. CDR3 length equals 14 residues. The CDR3 here is CASSSTGTTYEQYF. CDR3 nucleotides: TGTGCCAGCAGCTCAACCGGGACTACCTACGAGCAGTACTTC.

The sample holds a few counts of this clone. The chain joins TRBV19 to TRBJ1-3; TRBD1 aligns across 7 bases. V lost 5 bases, J lost 4 bases, and 8 bases stayed unmatched. The germline gives CDR1 LNHDA, CDR2 SQIVND (reference sequence). This CDR3 comprises 15 residues. The CDR3 DNA is TGTGCCAGTAGTCCCATGCGACAGGGCGGAAACACCATATATTTT. Its translation is CASSPMRQGGNTIYF.

The rearrangement joins TRBV9 to TRBJ2-1; 11 bases align to TRBD2. The junction had 1 base not matched to a gene; V was cut back by 0 bases and J by 5 bases. This CDR3 has 15 amino acids. Germline V gives CDR1 SGDLS, CDR2 YYNGEE. CDR3 DNA: TGTGCCAGCAGCGTAGCGGGACTAGCGGACAATGAGCAGTTCTTC. Translated, it gives CASSVAGLADNEQFF.

This chain joins TRBV4-1 and TRBJ2-1, with 14 nucleotides matching TRBD2. V gave up 0 bases and J gave up 14 bases; unmatched junction bases: 12. CDR1 and CDR2 (germline): MGHRA, YSYEKL. The CDR3 runs 17 residues. This CDR3 reads CASSQDSGTSGSGPEFF. The CDR3 nucleotides are TGCGCCAGCAGCCAAGATTCCGGGACTAGCGGGAGTGGGCCGGAGTTCTTC.

The chain has TRBV19 and TRBJ1-1, with 7 positions matching TRBD1. The V gene's germline CDR1 is LNHDA and CDR2 SQIVND (reference sequence). The length of the CDR3 is 14 residues. The ends lost 7 bases at V and 4 bases at J; junction bases unmatched: 9. DNA of the CDR3: TGTGCCAGTATCCATAGACAGGGTTCCACTGAAGCTTTCTTT. Translation: CASIHRQGSTEAFF.

This sequence joins TRBV28 and TRBJ2-1; maybe TRBD2 (5 bases). The germline V gene encodes CDR1 MDHEN and CDR2 SYDVKM. V was trimmed by 5 bases and J by 7 bases, leaving 18 bases between them. This CDR3 is 15 amino acids long. The CDR3 region is CASSHRQGLGNEQFF. CDR3 nucleotide sequence: TGTGCCAGCAGTCACCGGCAAGGACTGGGGAATGAGCAGTTCTTC. Filled out from reference TRBV28 and TRBJ2-1, the complete variable domain reads DVKVTQSSRYLVKRTGEKVFLECVQDMDHENMFWYRQDPGLGLRLIYFSYDVKMKEKGDIPEGYSVSREKKERFSLILESASTNQTSMYLCASSHRQGLGNEQFFGPGTRLTVL.

V usage is TRBV2 and J usage is TRBJ2-1; TRBD1 agrees at 7 bases. The J segment lost 3 bases and the V segment lost 7 bases, leaving 9 bases of the junction unmatched. The CDR3 is 15 amino acids. Germline CDR1 and CDR2: SNHLY and FYNNEI. CDR3 region: CASTPDGTDYNEQFF. CDR3 nucleotide sequence: TGTGCCAGCACCCCAGACGGGACAGACTACAATGAGCAGTTCTTC.

This clone was found once. V and J are TRBV5-1 and TRBJ1-4, with 7 bases that match TRBD1. The CDR3 is made up of 15 amino acids. Trimming took 4 bases from V and 5 from J; bases not matched to a gene: 8. From germline, CDR1 is SGHRS and CDR2 YFSETQ. CDR3 region: CASSPSPGQNEKLFF. The CDR3 DNA follows: TGCGCCAGCAGCCCGTCTCCGGGACAGAATGAAAAACTGTTTTTT.

J is TRBJ2-7 and V is TRBV7-2, with 7 bases identical to TRBD2. This CDR3 contains 15 residues. Trimming at V came to 1 base and at J to 1 base, leaving 4 bases not matched to a gene. Germline assignment: CDR1 SGHTA and CDR2 FQGNSA. In nucleotides, the CDR3 is TGTGCCAGCAGCTTAGGCACGGGACTATCCTACGAGCAGTACTTC. Protein sequence: CASSLGTGLSYEQYF.

The chain links TRBV7-2 to TRBJ2-7; TRBD1 aligns across 10 bases. From germline, CDR1 is SGHTA and CDR2 FQGNSA. The CDR3 is 16 amino acids. Trimming cost V 1 base and J 4 bases; bases outside gene matches: 7. As DNA, the CDR3 is TGTGCCAGCAGCTTAGGGGCGGGACAGGGGCTGTACGAGCAGTACTTC. It yields the protein CASSLGAGQGLYEQYF.

The chain joins TRBV7-9 to TRBJ2-3; 10 bases are shared with TRBD2. The CDR3 totals 14 residues. The V gene end was trimmed by 5 bases and the J gene end by 8 bases; junction bases not matched to a gene: 7. Germline CDR1 is SEHNR and CDR2 is FQNEAQ (reference sequence). The CDR3 is CASSPSGREGTQYF. The CDR3 coding sequence is TGTGCCAGCAGCCCTAGCGGGAGAGAGGGTACGCAGTATTTT.

This chain connects TRBV2 to TRBJ2-7; D may be TRBD1 (5 bases). The CDR3 sequence is 15 residues long. The germline V gene has CDR1 SNHLY and CDR2 FYNNEI. Trimming left V 5 bases short and J 3 bases short, with 17 bases between. This CDR3 is CASSPQEGPLYEQYF. The CDR3 coding sequence is TGTGCCAGCAGTCCACAGGAAGGACCTCTCTACGAGCAGTACTTC.

The chain couples TRBV4-1 to TRBJ2-1; TRBD2 matches at 12 bases. Germline V gene data show CDR1 as MGHRA and CDR2 as YSYEKL. The junction had 6 bases not matched to a gene; V was cut back by 4 bases and J by 8 bases. The CDR3 length is 15 residues. CDR3 nucleotide sequence: TGCGCCAGCAGCCCCTGGACTAGCGGGACGGATGAGCAGTTCTTC. Its translation is CASSPWTSGTDEQFF.

V usage is TRBV19 and J usage is TRBJ2-1, with a possible D match to TRBD2 (6 bases). Germline V gene sequence: CDR1 LNHDA, CDR2 SQIVND (reference sequence). Trimming left V 5 bases short and J 6 bases short, with 17 bases between. The CDR3 consists of 15 residues. CDR3 in DNA: TGTGCCAGTAGTGTCGGCGGGATCTGGCCCAATGAGCAGTTCTTC. Its translation: CASSVGGIWPNEQFF.

This clone was observed a single time. The chain recombines TRBV5-1 with TRBJ2-3; possibly TRBD1 for D (5 bases). Germline CDR1 is SGHRS and CDR2 is YFSETQ. Deletions cut 1 base from V and 0 bases from J, with 9 bases between. The CDR3 length is 15 residues. In DNA, the CDR3 is TGCGCCAGCAGCTTGCTAGGGGCCAGCACAGATACGCAGTATTTT. Its translation: CASSLLGASTDTQYF. The variable domain in full, with the rest retrieved from reference TRBV5-1 and TRBJ2-3, is KAGVTQTPRYLIKTRGQQVTLSCSPISGHRSVSWYQQTPGQGLQFLFEYFSETQRNKGNFPGRFSGRQFSNSRSEMNVSTLELGDSALYLCASSLLGASTDTQYFGPGTRLTVL.

The chain links TRBV5-8 to TRBJ2-1; a possible D gene is TRBD1 (8 bases). Between the trimmed V and J ends, which lost 1 base and 8 bases, there was a span of 13 bases. From germline, CDR1 is SGHTS and CDR2 YDEGEE. CDR3 length: 14 residues. CDR3 in DNA: TGTGCCAGCAGCTTGCAGGGGGCGGGAGATGAGCAGTTCTTC. Amino acids: CASSLQGAGDEQFF.